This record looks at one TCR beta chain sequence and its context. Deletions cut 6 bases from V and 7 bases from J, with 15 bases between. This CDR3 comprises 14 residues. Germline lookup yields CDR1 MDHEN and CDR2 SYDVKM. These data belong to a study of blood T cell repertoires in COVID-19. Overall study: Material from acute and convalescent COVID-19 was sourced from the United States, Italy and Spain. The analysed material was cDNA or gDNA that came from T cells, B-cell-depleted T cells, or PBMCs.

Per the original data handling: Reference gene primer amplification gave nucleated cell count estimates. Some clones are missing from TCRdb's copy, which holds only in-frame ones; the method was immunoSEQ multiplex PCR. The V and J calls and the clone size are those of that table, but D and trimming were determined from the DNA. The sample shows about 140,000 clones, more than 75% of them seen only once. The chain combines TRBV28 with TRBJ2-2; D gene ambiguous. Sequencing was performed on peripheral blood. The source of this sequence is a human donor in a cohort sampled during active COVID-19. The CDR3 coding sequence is TGTGCCAGCAGCGTAGAAACCTCTATCGGGGAGCTGTTTTTT. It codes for CASSVETSIGELFF.